The TCR beta chain under discussion was sequenced for a study of cytomegalovirus exposure and HLA in healthy donors. Background on the study: Early on, a data release was issued that held tens of millions of unique TCRs from HLA-typed donors.

In the PCR, 60 Vbeta and 13 Jbeta primers were used. The repertoire was sequenced with immunoSEQ multiplex PCR; TCRdb's copy has only in-frame clones and lacks some. The sample includes 90,000 to 140,000 clones, over 70% seen only once; the top ten take approximately 5.1%. The CDR3 has 13 amino acids. Germline CDR1 and CDR2: SNHLY and FYNNEI. V dropped 6 bases and J dropped 5; count of bases not matched to a gene: 2. This chain links TRBV2 with TRBJ1-5; TRBD1 aligns across 9 bases. Sequenced: PBMCs. This TCR derives from a male donor in good health and CMV-seronegative. This CDR3 reads CASRTGGDQPQHF. In DNA form, the CDR3 reads TGTGCCAGCAGAACAGGGGGCGATCAGCCCCAGCATTTT.